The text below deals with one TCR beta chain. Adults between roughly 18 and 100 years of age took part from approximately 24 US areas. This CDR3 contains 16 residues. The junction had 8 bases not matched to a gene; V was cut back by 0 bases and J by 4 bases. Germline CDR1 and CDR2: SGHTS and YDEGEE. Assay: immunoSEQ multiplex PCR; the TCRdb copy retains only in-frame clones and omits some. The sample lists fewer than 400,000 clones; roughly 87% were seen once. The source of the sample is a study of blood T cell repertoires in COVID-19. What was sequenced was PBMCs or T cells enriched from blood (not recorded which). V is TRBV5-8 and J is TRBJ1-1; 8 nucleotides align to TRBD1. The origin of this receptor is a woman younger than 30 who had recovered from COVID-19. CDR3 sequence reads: CASSLVFGQGGTEAFF. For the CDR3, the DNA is TGTGCCAGCAGCTTGGTTTTTGGACAGGGCGGCACTGAAGCTTTCTTT.